The T cell receptor (beta chain) under discussion was sequenced for a study of shared clonotypes between healthy human individuals. Study results and limitations: Generally, naive subsets came out with larger estimated richness than memory subsets. Sequencing depth was expected to affect clonotype sharing among donors.

The naive CD8 population came from CD45RO-negative cells selected for CCR7, without terminally differentiated effector memory CD45RA+ cells. The CDR3 extends over 15 amino acids. V trimming: 4 bases; J trimming: 8 bases; junction bases outside the gene matches: 8. Germline V gene lookup returns CDR1 MGHRA and CDR2 YSYEKL. In regard to this clone: Its cognate antigen is unknown.

Original processing methods: Sequence data from immunoSEQ were junction-only and lacked quality scores; consequently, filtering differed. Measured with immunoSEQ multiplex PCR; TCRdb has only the in-frame clones, and not every one. V, J and clone size derive from that table, while D and trimming were established from the DNA sequence. The table records around 2.1 million clones, about 93% of them present only once. This clonotype was obtained from a man younger than 35 in good health. Some clones in this sample may be carry-over from other donors' samples. V is TRBV4-1 and J is TRBJ1-4, with 9 bases identical to TRBD1. Specimen: naive CD8+ T cells from PBMCs. The CDR3, as DNA: TGCGCCAGCAGCCGAGGAGGGACAGGGTGGGAAAAACTGTTTTTT. This gives the protein CASSRGGTGWEKLFF.